The T cell receptor (beta chain) under discussion was sequenced for a study of blood T cell repertoires in COVID-19. Study in general: The United States, Italy and Spain supplied acute and convalescent COVID-19 samples. T cells, B-cell-depleted T cells, or PBMCs provided the cDNA or gDNA that served as material.

Germline lookup yields CDR1 SGHKS and CDR2 YYEKEE (reference sequence). CDR3 length: 14 residues. Deletions cut 0 bases from V and 5 bases from J, with 11 bases between. As originally analysed: Scientists estimated how many nucleated cells there were by amplifying reference gene primers. Sequencing was performed with immunoSEQ multiplex PCR; in TCRdb, only in-frame clones are kept and a portion is missing. V and J calls and clone size are copied from that table; D and trimming were computed from the DNA. The table includes under 300,000 clones, roughly 83% detected once. The chain links TRBV5-5 to TRBJ2-5; D is perhaps TRBD2 (5 bases). Sequencing input: peripheral blood. The TCR sequence derives from a man at least 80 years old with acute or convalescent COVID-19. The CDR3 is CASSLELAGETQYF. CDR3 coding DNA: TGTGCCAGCAGCTTGGAGCTAGCTGGGGAGACCCAGTACTTC.